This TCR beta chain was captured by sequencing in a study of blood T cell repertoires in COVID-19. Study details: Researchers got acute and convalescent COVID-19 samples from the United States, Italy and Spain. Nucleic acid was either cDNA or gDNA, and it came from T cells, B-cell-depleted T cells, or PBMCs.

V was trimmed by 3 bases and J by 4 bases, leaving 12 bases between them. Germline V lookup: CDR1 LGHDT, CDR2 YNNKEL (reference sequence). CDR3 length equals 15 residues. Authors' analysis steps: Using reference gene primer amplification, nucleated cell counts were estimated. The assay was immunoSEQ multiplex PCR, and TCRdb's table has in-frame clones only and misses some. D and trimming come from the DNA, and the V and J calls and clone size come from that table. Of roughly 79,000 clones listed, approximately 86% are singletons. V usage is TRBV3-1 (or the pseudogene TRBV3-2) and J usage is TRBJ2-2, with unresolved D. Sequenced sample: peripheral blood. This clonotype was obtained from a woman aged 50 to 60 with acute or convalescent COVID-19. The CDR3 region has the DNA TGTGCCAGCAGCCAGCAGCGTGGCGGCACCGGGGAGCTGTTTTTT. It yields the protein CASSQQRGGTGELFF.